Each of the 8 T cell receptor beta chains below was sequenced from the same sample in a study of beta chain features in type 1 diabetes (dated by TCRdb to 2016 to 2018). Study-level results and caveats: Type 1 diabetes patients showed a moderate but significant shortening of TCRB CDR3 length in all four CD4+ subsets.

Library generation was performed with the immunoSEQ multiplex PCR assay. All of the isolated RNA was reverse transcribed with the High Capacity cDNA Reverse Transcription Kit, so expressed TCRB transcripts were sequenced. TCRdb re-hosts the immuneACCESS table, in-frame sequences only. Its copies lack some clones; in the studies checked, an unresolved V gene accounts for under half of them, and the cause for the rest is not known. In this sample the table shows some 700,000 clones, around 15% of which occur a single time. Jointly, the top ten make up 0.022% of the sample. These receptors are not linked to any known antigen. Sample: naive CD4+ T cells from blood. The intended sense of this specimen's cell subset or site label: true naive CD4+ T cells. These receptors all come from a man aged 18-30 years with type 1 diabetes.

This clone was seen a handful of times. The gene calls are TRBV20-1 and TRBJ2-7, with D possibly being TRBD1 (6 bases). CDR3 length: 11 residues. Germline V gene lookup returns CDR1 DFQATT and CDR2 SNEGSKA (reference sequence). Trimming stripped 6 bases from V and 3 bases from J, with 9 bases between. In DNA, the CDR3 is TGCAGTGCCCAGACAGGCTACGAGCAGTACTTC. This encodes CSAQTGYEQYF.

The gene calls are TRBV28 and TRBJ1-2; 8 nucleotides line up with TRBD1. The CDR3 is 13 amino acids. Germline lookup yields CDR1 MDHEN and CDR2 SYDVKM. V was clipped by 5 bases and J by 6 bases; unmatched bases: 5. The CDR3 region is CASSQGQVNGYTF. The CDR3 region has the DNA TGTGCCAGCAGTCAGGGACAGGTGAATGGCTACACCTTC.

The chain combines TRBV29-1 with TRBJ2-1, with 9 bases lining up with TRBD2. Unmatched junction bases numbered 19, after V lost 2 bases and J lost 5 bases. CDR3 length: 19 amino acids. Germline V gene sequence: CDR1 SQVTM, CDR2 ANQGSEA. The CDR3 is CSVERRGGYSDHPNNEQFF. The CDR3, as DNA: TGCAGCGTTGAAAGGCGGGGGGGATACTCAGACCATCCAAACAATGAGCAGTTCTTC.

This chain uses TRBV18 with TRBJ1-2; D possibly corresponds to TRBD1 (6 bases). The CDR3 sequence is 16 residues long. Trimming took off 2 bases at V and 5 bases at J, with 18 bases between the two ends. Germline loops: CDR1 KGHSH, CDR2 LQKENI. CDR3 in DNA: TGTGCCAGCTCACCATTTGTGGAGGACAGTTTATATGGCTACACCTTC. Translating gives CASSPFVEDSLYGYTF.

This clone was picked up a small number of times. V is TRBV11-1 and J is TRBJ2-1; the match to TRBD1 covers 7 bases. CDR3 length equals 14 residues. J lost 6 bases, V lost 3 bases, and 5 bases had no gene match. The V gene's germline CDR1 is SGHAT and CDR2 FQDESV (reference sequence). CDR3 DNA sequence: TGTGCCAGCAGCTTCAAGTGGGACAGCAATGAGCAGTTCTTC. Protein product: CASSFKWDSNEQFF.

V and J are TRBV9 and TRBJ1-1; D possibly corresponds to TRBD1 (6 bases). This CDR3 spans 17 amino acids. Germline values: CDR1 SGDLS, CDR2 YYNGEE. With 3 bases removed from V and 1 base from J, the gap between germline ends came to 19 bases. CDR3 sequence: CASSARRGAVSNTEAFF. The CDR3 DNA reads as TGTGCCAGCAGCGCCCGACGGGGGGCCGTATCGAACACTGAAGCTTTCTTT.

The chain recombines TRBV5-1 with TRBJ2-7; D remains unclear. Germline V gene sequence: CDR1 SGHRS, CDR2 YFSETQ. The CDR3 sequence is 16 residues long. Trimming took off 6 bases at V and 3 bases at J, with 22 bases between the two ends. The CDR3 sequence is CASTPSGPLEDYEQYF. The CDR3 nucleotides read TGCGCCAGCACGCCTTCGGGCCCCCTAGAAGACTACGAGCAGTACTTC.

The gene calls are TRBV2 and TRBJ1-6; D gene unclear. The germline V gene encodes CDR1 SNHLY and CDR2 FYNNEI. The CDR3 has 15 residues. The ends were cut back, 8 bases at V and 0 bases at J, with 11 bases in the middle. Here the CDR3 DNA reads TGTGCCAGCCAGGAGGCGCGCTCCTATAATTCACCCCTCCACTTT. This encodes CASQEARSYNSPLHF.